These 24 T cell receptor beta chains came from one sample sequenced in a study of T cells after yellow fever vaccination. TCRdb reanalysed the 5' RACE reads using MiXCR and keeps one entry per CDR3 protein. The sample holds about 260,000 distinct CDR3 sequences, about 5% seen once. The sample here was CD4+ T cells sorted from PBMCs, taken on the day of the yellow fever booster vaccination. These receptors came from a man aged 18 to 35 who received the YFV17D yellow fever vaccine.

This clonotype has more than one count but fewer than ten. The V and J genes are TRBV12-3 or TRBV12-4 and TRBJ1-5, with D perhaps matching TRBD1 (6 bases). The CDR3 runs to 14 residues. The ends were cut back, 10 bases at V and 0 bases at J, with 13 bases in the middle. CDR3 coding DNA: TGTGCCACCCGGGGGCGGTATAGCAATCAGCCCCAGCATTTT. This translates into CATRGRYSNQPQHF.

V and J are TRBV5-4 and TRBJ1-2; D is uncertain. Germline CDR1 reads SGHNT; CDR2 reads YYREEE (reference sequence). The CDR3 runs 13 residues. The germline V and J ends were trimmed by 3 bases and 7 bases, with 13 bases remaining between them. The CDR3 DNA reads as TGTGCCAGCAGCTGGCCCGGGTGGGGTGGCTACACCTTC. Residues: CASSWPGWGGYTF.

V gene TRBV25-1 combines with J gene TRBJ2-3; D gene unclear. This CDR3 is 9 amino acids long. CDR1 and CDR2 (germline): MGHDK, SYGVNS. CDR3 loop: CAGTDTQYF. DNA for the CDR3: TGTGCTGGCACAGATACGCAGTATTTT.

This clonotype was seen only a few times. The chain employs TRBV5-6 and TRBJ1-6; D may be TRBD1 (5 bases). In germline, CDR1 is SGHDT, CDR2 YYEEEE. The CDR3 runs 15 residues. V lost 1 base and J lost 10, with 15 bases in between. The CDR3 DNA is TGTGCCAGCAGCTTGCACGGGGGGTTAGGGTCACCCCTCCACTTT. This codes for CASSLHGGLGSPLHF.

This clonotype was counted ten times or more. The V gene is TRBV18, the J gene TRBJ2-5; 11 positions match TRBD2. Germline V gives CDR1 KGHSH, CDR2 LQKENI. V lost 6 bases, J lost 4 bases, and 7 bases stayed unmatched. The CDR3 is made up of 15 amino acids. In DNA, the CDR3 is TGTGCCAGCTCGACTACTAGCGGGGGTCGAGAGACCCAGTACTTC. Its translation: CASSTTSGGRETQYF.

The chain couples TRBV5-4 to TRBJ2-3; 7 bases are shared with TRBD1. Germline V gene lookup returns CDR1 SGHNT and CDR2 YYREEE (reference sequence). V lost 2 bases, J lost 2 bases, and 2 bases stayed unmatched. The CDR3 sequence is 14 residues long. The CDR3 DNA reads as TGTGCCAGCAGCTTTGACAGGGACACAGATACGCAGTATTTT. This sequence encodes CASSFDRDTDTQYF.

This clonotype was found a few times. The chain has TRBV2 and TRBJ2-7; 11 bases line up with TRBD1. This CDR3 has 14 residues. Germline CDR1 SNHLY, CDR2 FYNNEI. After removal of 4 bases from V and 5 bases from J, the junction contained 4 bases not matched to a gene. The chain's CDR3 is CASSVRTGGNEQYV. The DNA of the CDR3 is TGTGCCAGCAGTGTGCGGACAGGGGGCAACGAGCAGTACGTC.

A few counts support this clonotype. The V and J genes are TRBV3-1 and TRBJ2-1; 11 bases are shared with TRBD2. Germline CDR1 is LGHDT and CDR2 is YNNKEL (reference sequence). With 0 bases clipped from V and 7 bases from J, the junction kept 8 bases outside the gene matches. This CDR3 region has 17 residues. The CDR3 DNA reads as TGTGCCAGCAGCCAAGATGTAGCGGGGGGGCTTCTTAATGAGCAGTTCTTC. Its translation is CASSQDVAGGLLNEQFF.

This clonotype was seen many times. V is TRBV19 and J is TRBJ1-5; D not certain. This CDR3 contains 13 residues. Germline CDR1 LNHDA, CDR2 SQIVND (reference sequence). Deletions cut 2 bases from V and 2 bases from J, with 4 bases between. CDR3 in amino acids: CASSIIRNQPQHF. The CDR3 nucleotides read TGTGCCAGTAGTATAATCCGCAATCAGCCCCAGCATTTT.

The gene calls are TRBV6-5 and TRBJ1-4; D remains unclear. The germline CDR1 and CDR2 sequences are MNHEY and SVGAGI. CDR3 length equals 14 residues. V lost 2 bases and J 6 bases, leaving 10 bases between the germline ends. The CDR3 loop is CASSYDPVDEKLFF. The CDR3 bases are TGTGCCAGCAGTTACGACCCGGTAGATGAAAAACTGTTTTTT.

The table lists this clonotype with a few counts. The chain recombines TRBV7-2 with TRBJ2-2; D unclear. Germline V gene lookup returns CDR1 SGHTA and CDR2 FQGNSA. Trimming shortened V by 5 bases and J by 13 bases, and 14 bases separated the two germline ends. The CDR3 extends over 12 amino acids. CDR3 in amino acids: CASSRCRVWLFF. In nucleotides, the CDR3 is TGTGCCAGCAGCCGATGTAGGGTTTGGCTGTTTTTT. Drawing the rest from reference TRBV7-2 and TRBJ2-2, the complete variable domain is GAGVSQSPSNKVTEKGKDVELRCDPISGHTALYWYRQSLGQGLEFLIYFQGNSAPDKSGLPSDRFSAERTGGSVSTLTIQRTQQEDSAVYLCASSRCRVWLFFGEGSRLTVL.

This rearrangement joins TRBV20-1 to TRBJ1-1, with D maybe TRBD1 (6 bases). This CDR3 contains 12 residues. Trimming stripped 6 bases from V and 5 bases from J, with 13 bases between. Germline CDR1 and CDR2: DFQATT and SNEGSKA (reference sequence). CDR3 nucleotide sequence: TGCAGTGCCCCGGGCAGGGGAACTGAAGCTTTCTTT. As protein: CSAPGRGTEAFF.

The V gene is TRBV24-1, the J gene TRBJ2-3; TRBD2 matches 7 bases. The junction had 3 bases not matched to a gene; V was cut back by 4 bases and J by 0 bases. CDR1 is KGHDR and CDR2 is SFDVKD in the germline V gene. This CDR3 is built from 15 residues. DNA for the CDR3: TGTGCCACCAGTGAGAGCGGGGAGAGCACAGATACGCAGTATTTT. This translates into CATSESGESTDTQYF.

This chain joins TRBV6-2 or TRBV6-3 and TRBJ1-1; D remains ambiguous. The germline V and J ends were trimmed by 2 bases and 7 bases, with 14 bases remaining between them. The CDR3 runs 14 residues. Germline CDR1 and CDR2: MNHEY and SVGEGT. The CDR3 DNA is TGTGCCAGCAGTTACGGTGGCAGCGTAATTGAAGCTTTCTTT. This codes for CASSYGGSVIEAFF.

J is TRBJ1-4 and V is TRBV7-8; no clear D. Germline-derived CDR1 and CDR2 are SGHVS and FQNEAQ. The CDR3 runs 13 residues. V was shortened by 6 bases and J by 8 bases, with 13 bases between the two germline ends. For the CDR3, the DNA is TGTGCCAGCAGGCCCGGCCCGAGCGAAAAACTGTTTTTT. Translating gives CASRPGPSEKLFF.

The chain has TRBV18 and TRBJ1-2; 7 nucleotides match TRBD1. CDR1 is KGHSH and CDR2 is LQKENI in the germline V gene. Trimming removed 3 bases from V and 7 bases from J; junction bases left unmatched: 8. CDR3 size: 14 residues. The CDR3 here is CASSPPGQNFGYTF. CDR3 nucleotides: TGTGCCAGCTCACCGCCGGGACAGAATTTTGGCTACACCTTC.

This clonotype showed up many times. J is TRBJ2-7 and V is TRBV14, with 9 bases aligning to TRBD1. Germline V gives CDR1 SGHDN, CDR2 FVKESK. The V and J ends lost 1 base and 3 bases, in that order; junction bases with no gene match: 4. CDR3 size: 15 residues. Here the CDR3 reads CASSQGPGQGYEQYV. The CDR3 nucleotides are TGTGCCAGCAGCCAAGGACCGGGACAGGGCTACGAGCAGTACGTC.

This clonotype has only a few counts. The V gene is TRBV11-3, the J gene TRBJ2-1; TRBD2 matches at 13 bases. The trim removed 1 base at V and 7 bases at J, leaving 7 bases unmatched. The CDR3 consists of 17 residues. Germline CDR1 SGHNT, CDR2 YENEEA. The CDR3 coding sequence is TGTGCCAGCAGCTTAGGCCTCACTAGCGGGGGGGATAATGAGCAGTTCTTC. Amino acid sequence: CASSLGLTSGGDNEQFF.

This clonotype came up a few times. This chain connects TRBV25-1 to TRBJ2-5, with TRBD2 matching 15 bases. This CDR3 is built from 20 residues. J lost 4 bases, V lost 9 bases, and 21 bases had no gene match. Looked up from germline, CDR1 is MGHDK and CDR2 is SYGVNS. The CDR3 coding sequence is TGTGCCAGTAGCGTTGGGACTAGCGGGGGGACCCCCTTGTGGGGAGAGACCCAGTACTTC. This translates into CASSVGTSGGTPLWGETQYF.

This clonotype appeared many times. The chain joins TRBV7-2 to TRBJ1-6; D is unclear. Trimming removed 2 bases at V and 11 bases at J, with 10 bases between. The CDR3 sequence is 13 residues long. Germline V gene data show CDR1 as SGHTA and CDR2 as FQGNSA. CDR3 bases: TGTGCCAGCAGCTTAACAACCGCCCCACCCCTCCACTTT. It specifies CASSLTTAPPLHF.

In its sample, this clonotype was seen a few times. The chain uses TRBV30 and TRBJ1-1; D unresolved. CDR3 length: 14 residues. CDR1 is GTSNPN and CDR2 is SVGIG in the germline V gene (reference sequence). For the CDR3, the DNA is TGTGCTTCAACCCGGGCGTGGGTGAACACTGAAGCTTTCTTT. Translating gives CASTRAWVNTEAFF.

The table lists this clonotype with a few counts. V gene TRBV7-6 combines with J gene TRBJ1-4, with a weak D call TRBD1 (5 bases). Germline V gene sequence: CDR1 SGHVS, CDR2 FNYEAQ. The CDR3 length is 15 residues. The V and J ends lost 5 bases and 4 bases respectively, with 14 bases between them. The CDR3 nucleotides are TGTGCCAGCAGCCCCGACGCAGGGAATAATGAAAAACTGTTTTTT. Residues: CASSPDAGNNEKLFF.

In this sample, this clonotype turned up a few times. V is TRBV6-5 and J is TRBJ1-6, with D possibly matching TRBD1 (5 bases). V lost 8 bases to trimming and J lost 3 bases, with 11 bases between them. The CDR3 has 14 residues. Germline values: CDR1 MNHEY, CDR2 SVGAGI. The CDR3 DNA follows: TGTGCCAGCGGGGCGGGAAGCTATAATTCACCCCTCCACTTT. Residues: CASGAGSYNSPLHF.

This clonotype appeared many times. V usage is TRBV18 and J usage is TRBJ2-7; D not resolved. CDR3 size: 14 residues. The V gene's germline CDR1 is KGHSH and CDR2 LQKENI. With 2 bases removed from V and 0 bases from J, the gap between germline ends came to 8 bases. The CDR3 here is CASSPGQSSYEQYF. The CDR3 nucleotides read TGTGCCAGCTCACCAGGTCAGAGCTCCTACGAGCAGTACTTC.